A selection of T cell receptor beta chains follows, all from one sample in a study of cytomegalovirus exposure and HLA in healthy donors. Method: immunoSEQ multiplex PCR; TCRdb's copy keeps in-frame clones and lacks some. The sample records tens of thousands of clones, more than 60% being singletons. The sample comprised PBMCs. The receptors derive from a woman in her 40s in good health and CMV-seropositive. CDR3s include the opening cysteine and the closing phenylalanine or tryptophan. A D gene is named only where the DNA matches it firmly. Where a row states a size, it is once, few, many or the class of an expanded clone; other rows omit it.

>TRBD2|.|TRBV7-6|TRBJ2-7
CASSQVSGGAQPYEQYF
TGTGCCAGCAGCCAGGTTAGCGGGGGGGCGCAACCCTACGAGCAGTACTTC
>TRBD2|.|TRBV11-2|TRBJ2-3
CASSLEASGGAGVRDTQYF
TGTGCCAGCAGCTTAGAGGCTAGCGGGGGGGCCGGGGTTCGAGATACGCAGTATTTT
>.|.|TRBV5-1|TRBJ2-3
CASSYGETDTQYF
TGCGCCAGCAGTTACGGGGAGACAGATACGCAGTATTTT
>TRBD1|few|TRBV4-1|TRBJ1-4
CASSQEKPGGDEKLFF
TGCGCCAGCAGCCAAGAGAAGCCAGGGGGCGATGAAAAACTGTTTTTT
>.|.|TRBV9|TRBJ1-2
CASSGAIFLRGGYTF
TGTGCCAGCAGCGGAGCCATATTCCTCCGAGGGGGCTACACCTTC
>.|.|TRBV2|TRBJ1-1
CASSGTTGLNTEAFF
TGTGCCAGCAGTGGAACGACAGGCTTGAACACTGAAGCTTTCTTT
>TRBD1|.|TRBV6-4|TRBJ2-1
CASSDRDRGSREQFF
TGTGCCAGCAGCGACCGGGACAGGGGGTCCCGTGAGCAGTTCTTC
>.|.|TRBV9|TRBJ2-7
CASSVGARGETSEQYF
TGTGCCAGCAGCGTAGGCGCCAGGGGGGAAACCTCCGAGCAGTACTTC
>.|.|TRBV25-1|TRBJ1-2
CASSDSRRIDGYTF
TGTGCCAGCAGTGATTCTAGACGTATAGATGGCTACACCTTC
>.|.|TRBV28|TRBJ1-5
CASTSPRAGVQPQHF
TGTGCCAGCACGTCACCCCGGGCAGGGGTTCAGCCCCAGCATTTT
>.|.|TRBV11-2|TRBJ1-6
CASSLGGADSPLHF
TGTGCCAGCAGCCTCGGGGGGGCAGATTCACCCCTCCACTTT
>.|.|TRBV5-4|TRBJ2-5
CASSASRGDETQYF
TGTGCCAGCAGCGCCTCCAGGGGAGACGAGACCCAGTACTTC
>.|.|TRBV28|TRBJ1-2
CASSPLTGGYTF
TGTGCCAGCAGCCCGTTGACAGGTGGCTACACCTTC
>.|few|TRBV10-3|TRBJ1-2
CAISESVDSPNYGYTF
TGTGCCATCAGTGAGTCAGTAGACTCCCCTAACTATGGCTACACCTTC
>TRBD2|.|TRBV10-2|TRBJ2-7
CASKAPLAGGQSSYEQYF
TGCGCCAGCAAGGCCCCTTTAGCGGGGGGCCAGTCTTCCTACGAGCAGTACTTC
>.|.|TRBV5-1|TRBJ2-7
CASSLPQGNNEQYF
TGCGCCAGCAGCTTGCCACAGGGCAACAACGAGCAGTACTTC
>TRBD2|.|TRBV4-3|TRBJ2-7
CASSQEWGGSEQYF
TGCGCCAGCAGCCAAGAATGGGGAGGGTCCGAGCAGTACTTC
>.|.|TRBV5-3|TRBJ2-2
CARSLAGLGELFF
TGTGCCAGAAGCTTGGCAGGGCTCGGGGAGCTGTTTTTT
>TRBD2|.|TRBV19|TRBJ2-5
CASALAQEETQYF
TGTGCCAGCGCACTAGCGCAAGAAGAGACCCAGTACTTC
>.|.|TRBV29-1|TRBJ2-1
CSVVRQGGSYNEQFF
TGCAGCGTTGTCCGCCAAGGGGGTTCCTACAATGAGCAGTTCTTC
>.|.|TRBV6-6|TRBJ1-6
CASSQLHMASSLHF
TGTGCCAGCAGCCAACTACATATGGCGTCTTCCCTCCACTTT
>.|once|TRBV7-6|TRBJ2-5
CASSLARGGTQYF
TGTGCCAGCAGCTTAGCGCGAGGAGGGACCCAGTACTTC
>.|.|TRBV6-1|TRBJ2-1
CASSEAPAGSYNEQFF
TGTGCCAGCAGTGAAGCGCCAGCGGGCTCCTACAATGAGCAGTTCTTC
>.|.|TRBV19|TRBJ2-5
CASRGRGQETQYF
TGTGCCAGTAGGGGAAGGGGACAAGAGACCCAGTACTTC
>.|.|TRBV29-1|TRBJ2-7
CSARSSSTYEQYF
TGCAGCGCTCGATCTAGCTCCACCTACGAGCAGTACTTC
>TRBD1|.|TRBV7-3|TRBJ2-1
CASSPGQAYNEQFF
TGTGCCAGCAGCCCGGGACAGGCGTACAATGAGCAGTTCTTC
>.|.|TRBV5-1|TRBJ1-1
CASSPAVGVSTEAFF
TGCGCCAGCAGCCCGGCGGTAGGGGTCAGCACTGAAGCTTTCTTT
>TRBD1|few|TRBV29-1|TRBJ2-7
CSVTGVPTGGMYEQYF
TGCAGCGTCACGGGAGTTCCGACAGGGGGTATGTACGAGCAGTACTTC
>TRBD2|.|TRBV7-2|TRBJ2-7
CASSLDGGEPYEQYF
TGTGCCAGCAGCTTAGACGGGGGGGAACCCTACGAGCAGTACTTC
>TRBD2|.|TRBV7-6|TRBJ2-5
CASQRGGGETQYF
TGTGCCAGCCAGCGGGGGGGAGGAGAGACCCAGTACTTC
>TRBD1|once|TRBV18|TRBJ2-3
CASSLSDPGQGASARDTQYF
TGTGCCAGCTCACTAAGCGACCCGGGACAGGGGGCTAGCGCCCGAGATACGCAGTATTTT